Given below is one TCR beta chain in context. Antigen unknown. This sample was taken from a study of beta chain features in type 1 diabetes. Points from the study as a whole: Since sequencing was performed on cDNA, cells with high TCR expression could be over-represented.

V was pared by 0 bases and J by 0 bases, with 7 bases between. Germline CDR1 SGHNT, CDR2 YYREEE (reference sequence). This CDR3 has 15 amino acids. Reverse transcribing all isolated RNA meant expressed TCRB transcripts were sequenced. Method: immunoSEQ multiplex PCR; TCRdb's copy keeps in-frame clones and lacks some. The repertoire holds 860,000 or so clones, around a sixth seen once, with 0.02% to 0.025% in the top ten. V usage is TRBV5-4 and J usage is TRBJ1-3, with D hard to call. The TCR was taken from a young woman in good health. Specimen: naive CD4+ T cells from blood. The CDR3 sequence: CASSLESNSGNTIYF. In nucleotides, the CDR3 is TGTGCCAGCAGCTTGGAGTCGAACTCTGGAAACACCATATATTTT.